The clone carrying this T cell receptor (beta chain) was seen more than once but under ten times. Its specificity is unknown. A read error is likely here: a far larger clone is one base away. These data originate in a study of prognosis after radiotherapy for stage I lung cancer. Study overall: It was SBRT that served as radiotherapy, in 3 to 5 fractions with a biologically effective dose of at least 100 Gy. Concurrent therapy was not administered with stereotactic body radiotherapy to any patient. The study's findings and limits: Differences in TRBV and TRBJ gene usage were reportedly observed between patients with and without metastases.

Starting from genomic DNA, TCR beta CDR3 was amplified through two-round multiplex PCR. For every TRBV and TRBJ gene, a specific primer was used in first-round PCR. TCRdb re-derived calls from the multiplex PCR reads in MiXCR, one entry per CDR3 protein. The sample lists roughly 30,000 distinct CDR3 sequences, 42% occurring once. The ends lost 4 bases at V and 6 bases at J; junction bases unmatched: 12. The germline gives CDR1 MNHGY, CDR2 SVAAGI. CDR3 length equals 15 residues. The origin of this receptor is a donor over 45 with non-small cell lung cancer. The J gene is TRBJ2-7, the V gene TRBV6-9; the match to TRBD1 covers 7 bases. The starting material was PBMCs, obtained before or after stereotactic body radiation therapy (not recorded which). CDR3 region: CASSCSVQGSSEQYF. CDR3 bases: TGTGCCAGCAGTTGTTCGGTACAGGGGAGCAGCGAGCAGTACTTC.